This is a list of T cell receptor beta chains from one sample in a study of cytomegalovirus exposure and HLA in healthy donors. The table came from immunoSEQ multiplex PCR; TCRdb's copy has only in-frame clones and leaves some out. The sample yields about 310,000 clones, nearly 90% seen once. The specimen sequenced was PBMCs. These receptors all come from a man under 40 in good health and CMV-seronegative. CDR3s include the opening cysteine and the closing phenylalanine or tryptophan.

>TRBJ2-7|TRBV2
CASSSASGLGEQYF
>TRBJ2-7|TRBV11-2
CASSSGSYEQYF
>TRBJ2-7|TRBV6-1
CASSEYGTSGTYEQYF
>TRBJ2-7|TRBV29-1
CSVEDSYGTSPDSYEQYF
>TRBJ1-1|TRBV27
CASRSDRMAFF
>TRBJ2-7|TRBV11-2
CASSLDGHSSYEQYF
>TRBJ1-1|TRBV18
CASSPRDLDSEAFF
>TRBJ1-2|TRBV15
CATSRDQGGVGYTF
>TRBJ1-1|TRBV10-2
CASSQGAATEAFF
>TRBJ2-7|TRBV18
CASSPDRWGYEQYF
>TRBJ2-3|TRBV2
CASSPRGGGATSSTDTQYF
>TRBJ1-4|TRBV7-9
CASSPQGLGQGGEKLFF
>TRBJ2-3|TRBV7-4
CASSRRQGPTDTQYF
>TRBJ1-3|TRBV25-1
CASSEYGGNTIYF
>TRBJ2-5|TRBV7-7
CASSFSPLGAETQYF
>TRBJ1-2|TRBV7-9
CASSQIGTTLGGYTF
>TRBJ1-6|TRBV25-1
CASRATSGGMGFLHF
>TRBJ1-1|TRBV11-2
CASSPQASGTEAFF
>TRBJ1-1|TRBV27
CASSLFPGWSMNTEAFF
>TRBJ1-4|TRBV5-1
CASSLQGINEKLFF
>TRBJ1-5|TRBV7-9
CASSFMGHNQPQHF
>TRBJ1-5|TRBV7-6
CASSLGGDGQGQNQPQHF
>TRBJ1-4|TRBV11-2
CASSLISVYATNEKLFF
>TRBJ2-2|TRBV5-1
CASSLVSDTGELFF
>TRBJ2-3|TRBV6-4
CASSEGTTSTDTQYF
>TRBJ2-3|TRBV6-5
CASTNSNTQYF
>TRBJ1-2|TRBV7-2
CASRSGTGKFGGYGYTF
>TRBJ1-2|TRBV28
CASSFRGVDGYTF
>TRBJ2-7|TRBV7-2
CASSLGLAGPYEQYF
>TRBJ2-3|TRBV12-5
CASGFSGGTDTQYF
>TRBJ1-2|TRBV5-6
CASSYRVSLDYGYTF
>TRBJ1-1|TRBV5-4
CASSLGSGNTEAFF
>TRBJ2-5|TRBV7-7
CASSLDSQETQYF
>TRBJ1-4|TRBV6-5
CASSYSWGVNEKLFF
>TRBJ1-2|TRBV18
CASSPTGAYGYTF
>TRBJ1-1|TRBV9
CASSRLRQGLTEAFF
>TRBJ2-3|TRBV5-1
CASSPTGGDTDTQYF
>TRBJ1-3|TRBV19
CASSIVAAGNTIYF
>TRBJ2-1|TRBV25-1
CASSEFGYNEQFF
>TRBJ1-2|TRBV30
CAWSFTGDYGYTF
>TRBJ1-2|TRBV6-5
CASNLGEGGGYGYTF
>TRBJ2-7|TRBV4-1
CASSPRTGPYEQYF
>TRBJ2-2|TRBV7-2
CASSLGRTGELFF
>TRBJ1-2|TRBV7-9
CASSLLSFDYGYTF
>TRBJ2-5|TRBV5-6
CASSLGTGRETQYF
>TRBJ1-4|TRBV11-2
CASSLTRGVNEKLFF
>TRBJ2-4|TRBV4-3
CASSQDRATKNIQYF
>TRBJ2-7|TRBV9
CASSVAEGAYEQYF
>TRBJ1-2|TRBV10-1
CASSESGTGLNYGYTF
>TRBJ2-3|TRBV4-3
CASSQDNRGLTDTQYF
>TRBJ1-2|TRBV4-2
CASSQAGQGYYGYTF